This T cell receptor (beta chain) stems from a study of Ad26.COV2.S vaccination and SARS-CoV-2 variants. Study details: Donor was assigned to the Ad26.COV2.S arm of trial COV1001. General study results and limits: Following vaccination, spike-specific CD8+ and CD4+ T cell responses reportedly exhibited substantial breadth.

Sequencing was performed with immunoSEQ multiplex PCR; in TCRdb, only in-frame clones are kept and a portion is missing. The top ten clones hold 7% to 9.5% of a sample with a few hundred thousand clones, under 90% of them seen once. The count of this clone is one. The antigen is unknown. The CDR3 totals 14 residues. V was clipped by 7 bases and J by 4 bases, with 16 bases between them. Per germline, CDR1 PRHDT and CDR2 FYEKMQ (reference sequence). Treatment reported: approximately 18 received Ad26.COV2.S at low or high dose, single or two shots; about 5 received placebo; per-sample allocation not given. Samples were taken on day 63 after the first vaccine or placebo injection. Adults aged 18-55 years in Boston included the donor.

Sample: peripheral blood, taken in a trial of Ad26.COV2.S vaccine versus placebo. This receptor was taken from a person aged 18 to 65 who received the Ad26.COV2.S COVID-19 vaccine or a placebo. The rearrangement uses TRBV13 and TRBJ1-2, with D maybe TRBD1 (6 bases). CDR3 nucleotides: TGTGCCAGCACCACTAAGGGGGGGGGCTATGGCTACACCTTC. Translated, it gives CASTTKGGGYGYTF.